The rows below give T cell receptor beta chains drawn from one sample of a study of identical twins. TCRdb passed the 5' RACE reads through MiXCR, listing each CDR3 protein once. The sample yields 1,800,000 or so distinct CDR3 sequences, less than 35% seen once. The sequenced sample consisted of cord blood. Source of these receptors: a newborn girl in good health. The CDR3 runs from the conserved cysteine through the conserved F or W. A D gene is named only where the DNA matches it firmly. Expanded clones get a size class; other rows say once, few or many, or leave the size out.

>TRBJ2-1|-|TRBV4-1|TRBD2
CASSRTSASYNEQFF
TGCGCCAGCAGCCGGACTAGCGCTTCTTACAATGAGCAGTTCTTC
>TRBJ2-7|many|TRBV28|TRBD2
CATLTSGYYEQYF
TGTGCCACCTTGACTAGCGGGTATTACGAGCAGTACTTC
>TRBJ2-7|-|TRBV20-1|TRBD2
CSARDGGLAGVGYEQYF
TGCAGTGCTAGAGATGGTGGACTAGCGGGGGTTGGCTACGAGCAGTACTTC
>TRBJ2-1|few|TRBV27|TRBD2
CASSSLVVAGRLGDNEQFF
TGTGCCAGCAGTTCCCTTGTCGTAGCGGGGCGGTTAGGGGACAATGAGCAGTTCTTC
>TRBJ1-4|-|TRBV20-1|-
CSARPPYNEKLFF
TGCAGTGCTAGACCTCCTTATAATGAAAAACTGTTTTTT
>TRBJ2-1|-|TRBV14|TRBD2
CASSQTSGRDEQFF
TGTGCCAGCAGCCAAACTAGCGGGAGAGATGAGCAGTTCTTC
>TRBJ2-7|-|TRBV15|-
CATSGEGLSSYEQYF
TGTGCCACCAGCGGAGAGGGTCTTTCCAGCTACGAGCAGTACTTC
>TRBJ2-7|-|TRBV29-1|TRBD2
CSVELAGTYEQYF
TGCAGCGTTGAACTAGCGGGGACCTACGAGCAGTACTTC
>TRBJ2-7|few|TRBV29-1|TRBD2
CSVRLAGAYEQYF
TGCAGCGTGAGACTAGCGGGGGCCTACGAGCAGTACTTC
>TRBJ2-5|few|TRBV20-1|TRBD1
CSAYTGGETQYF
TGCAGTGCTTACACAGGGGGAGAGACCCAGTACTTC
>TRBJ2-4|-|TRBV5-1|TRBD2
CASSSQTSRRNIQYF
TGCGCCAGCAGCTCCCAGACTAGCAGGAGGAACATTCAGTACTTC
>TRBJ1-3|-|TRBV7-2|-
CASSFGPQSGNTIYF
TGTGCCAGCAGCTTCGGCCCCCAGTCTGGAAACACCATATATTTT
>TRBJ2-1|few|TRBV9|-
CASSVGHPWDGNNEQFF
TGTGCCAGCAGCGTAGGCCACCCGTGGGACGGGAACAATGAGCAGTTCTTC
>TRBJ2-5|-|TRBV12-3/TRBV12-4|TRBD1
CASRHRGRETQYF
TGTGCCAGCAGACACAGGGGACGGGAGACCCAGTACTTC
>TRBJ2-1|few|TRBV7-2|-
CASSLYGLERSGMNERKKFF
TGTGCCAGCAGCTTATATGGGCTGGAGCGGTCGGGGATGAATGAGAGGAAGAAGTTCTTC
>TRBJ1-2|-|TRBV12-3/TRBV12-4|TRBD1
CTSSLGTGARVTGYTF
TGTACCAGCAGTTTAGGGACAGGGGCCCGAGTTACGGGCTACACCTTC
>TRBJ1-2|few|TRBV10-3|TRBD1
CAIREDRAYGYTF
TGTGCCATCAGGGAGGACAGGGCCTATGGCTACACCTTC
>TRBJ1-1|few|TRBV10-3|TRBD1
CATRGTENTEAFF
TGTGCCACCCGGGGGACAGAAAACACTGAAGCTTTCTTT
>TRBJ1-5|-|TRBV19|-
CASTTTGKVFQPQHF
TGTGCCAGTACCACAACAGGGAAGGTGTTTCAGCCCCAGCATTTT
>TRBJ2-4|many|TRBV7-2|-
CASSLARKNIQYF
TGTGCCAGCAGCTTAGCAAGGAAAAACATTCAGTACTTC
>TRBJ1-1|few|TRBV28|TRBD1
CASSLPYWTGSGNTEAFF
TGTGCCAGCAGTTTACCCTACTGGACAGGGAGCGGGAACACTGAAGCTTTCTTT
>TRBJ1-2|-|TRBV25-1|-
CASSEWQEYGYTF
TGTGCCAGCAGTGAATGGCAGGAGTATGGCTACACCTTC
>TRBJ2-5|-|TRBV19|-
CASSTSGWKYQETQYF
TGTGCCAGTAGTACTTCAGGGTGGAAGTACCAAGAGACCCAGTACTTC
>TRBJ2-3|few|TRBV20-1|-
CSALPQGTQYF
TGCAGTGCCCTTCCCCAGGGTACGCAGTATTTT
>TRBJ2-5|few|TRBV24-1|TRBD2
CATSETSGIQETQYF
TGTGCCACCAGTGAGACTAGCGGGATCCAAGAGACCCAGTACTTC
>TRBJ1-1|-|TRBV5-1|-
CASSLTTTVGTEAFF
TGCGCCAGCAGCTTGACCACAACGGTGGGGACTGAAGCTTTCTTT
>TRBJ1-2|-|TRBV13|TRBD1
CASSIKGAPYGYTF
TGTGCCAGCAGCATAAAGGGGGCTCCCTATGGCTACACCTTC
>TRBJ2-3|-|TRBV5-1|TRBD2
CASSFRLALLAGVGDTQYF
TGCGCCAGCAGCTTCAGACTAGCGCTACTAGCGGGAGTGGGAGATACGCAGTATTTT
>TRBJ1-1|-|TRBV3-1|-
CASSQISNTEAFF
TGTGCCAGCAGCCAAATATCTAACACTGAAGCTTTCTTT
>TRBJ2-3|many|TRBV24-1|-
CATNTDTQYF
TGTGCCACCAACACAGATACGCAGTATTTT
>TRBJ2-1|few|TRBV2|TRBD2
CASRIGGGAIEQFF
TGTGCCAGCAGGATTGGCGGGGGGGCTATTGAGCAGTTCTTC
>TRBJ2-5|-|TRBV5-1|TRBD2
CASSLGGGISLETQYF
TGCGCCAGCAGTCTTGGCGGGGGGATCTCTTTGGAGACCCAGTACTTC
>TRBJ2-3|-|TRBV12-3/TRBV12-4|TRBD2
CASSLKRGRPDAQYF
TGTGCCAGCAGTTTAAAGCGGGGTAGGCCAGATGCGCAGTATTTT
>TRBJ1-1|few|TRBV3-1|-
CASSQGTGEAFF
TGCGCCAGCAGCCAGGGAACAGGGGAAGCTTTCTTT
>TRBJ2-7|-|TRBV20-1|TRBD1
CSAMGTGSYEQYF
TGCAGTGCTATGGGGACAGGGTCCTACGAGCAGTACTTC
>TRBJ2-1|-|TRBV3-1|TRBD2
CASSQRAGGVDEQFF
TGTGCCAGCAGCCAACGGGCGGGAGGGGTGGATGAGCAGTTCTTC
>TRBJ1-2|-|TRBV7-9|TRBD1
CASSIIQGGNYGYTF
TGTGCCAGCAGCATAATACAGGGGGGAAACTATGGCTACACCTTC
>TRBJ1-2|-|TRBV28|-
CASTDPGYGYTF
TGTGCCAGCACTGACCCAGGGTATGGCTACACCTTC
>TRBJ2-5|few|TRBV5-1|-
CASSESPAGQETQYF
TGCGCCAGCAGTGAGAGCCCGGCAGGACAAGAGACCCAGTACTTC
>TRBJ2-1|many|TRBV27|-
CASNSTRHGYNEQFF
TGTGCCAGCAATTCGACCCGTCACGGTTACAATGAGCAGTTCTTC
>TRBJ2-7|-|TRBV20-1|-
CSARGGVNYNEQYF
TGCAGTGCTAGGGGTGGAGTCAATTACAATGAGCAGTACTTC
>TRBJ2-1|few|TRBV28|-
CASSSYKTYNEQFF
TGTGCCAGCAGTTCTTACAAAACCTACAATGAGCAGTTCTTC
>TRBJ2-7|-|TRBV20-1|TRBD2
CSARRLTSAIDNEQYF
TGCAGTGCTCGTCGGCTAACTAGCGCGATCGACAATGAGCAGTACTTC
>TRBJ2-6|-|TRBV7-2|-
CARSFSLSGANVLTF
TGTGCCCGCAGCTTTAGTCTCTCTGGGGCCAACGTCCTGACTTTC
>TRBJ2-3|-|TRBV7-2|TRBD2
CASSKTSFIDTQYF
TGTGCCAGCAGCAAGACTAGCTTCATAGATACGCAGTATTTT
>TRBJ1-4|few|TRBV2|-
CASRRGTNEKLFF
TGTGCCAGCAGACGGGGAACTAATGAAAAACTGTTTTTT
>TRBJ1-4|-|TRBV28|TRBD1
CASSFSPGQVLTNEKLFF
TGTGCCAGCAGTTTTTCTCCGGGACAGGTTCTCACTAATGAAAAACTGTTTTTT
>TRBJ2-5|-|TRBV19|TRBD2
CASSIDSGVQETQYF
TGTGCCAGTAGTATCGATAGCGGGGTTCAAGAGACCCAGTACTTC
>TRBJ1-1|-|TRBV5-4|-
CASSPTASLNTEAFF
TGTGCCAGCAGCCCTACAGCTAGCTTGAACACTGAAGCTTTCTTT
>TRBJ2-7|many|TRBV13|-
CASSSKGDGHYEQYF
TGTGCCAGCAGCTCAAAAGGGGACGGCCACTACGAGCAGTACTTC
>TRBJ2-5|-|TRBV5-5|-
CASSLKLPGRETQYF
TGTGCCAGCAGCTTGAAATTGCCAGGGCGGGAGACCCAGTACTTC
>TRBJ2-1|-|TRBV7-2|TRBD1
CASSLGPLTGGSNEQFF
TGTGCCAGCAGCTTAGGCCCACTGACAGGGGGAAGCAATGAGCAGTTCTTC
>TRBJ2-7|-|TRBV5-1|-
CASSLTSRTYNEQYF
TGCGCCAGCAGCTTGACTAGCCGGACATACAATGAGCAGTACTTC
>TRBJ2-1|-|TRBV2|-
CASNTYNEQFF
TGTGCCAGCAACACTTACAATGAGCAGTTCTTC
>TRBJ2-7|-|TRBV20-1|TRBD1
CSARASDRGHTYEQYF
TGCAGTGCTAGAGCCTCTGACAGGGGGCACACCTACGAGCAGTACTTC